This T cell receptor (beta chain) was sequenced in a study of blood T cell repertoires in COVID-19. Whole-study context: COVID-19 samples from acute and convalescent phases originated in the United States, Italy and Spain. T cells, B-cell-depleted T cells, or PBMCs supplied cDNA or gDNA.

Authors' data handling: Estimation of nucleated cell counts relied on the amplification of reference gene primers. Sequenced by immunoSEQ multiplex PCR; TCRdb stores in-frame clones only, minus some. D and trimming come from the DNA, and the V and J calls and clone size come from that table. In the table there are approximately 250,000 clones, less than 90% of which are singletons. This clone turned up a few times. CDR1 is SGHRS, CDR2 YFSETQ, per germline. CDR3 length: 15 residues. Losses at the gene ends were 9 bases for V and 5 bases for J; bases not matched to a gene: 12. The material sequenced was peripheral blood. The source is a man aged 60 to 69 who had recovered from COVID-19. The V call is TRBV5-1, the J call TRBJ2-5; 11 bases are shared with TRBD2. CDR3 residues: CATARSSGGWETQYF. The CDR3 DNA reads TGCGCCACCGCCCGGTCTAGCGGGGGGTGGGAGACCCAGTACTTC. Full variable domain (missing parts from reference TRBV5-1 and TRBJ2-5): KAGVTQTPRYLIKTRGQQVTLSCSPISGHRSVSWYQQTPGQGLQFLFEYFSETQRNKGNFPGRFSGRQFSNSRSEMNVSTLELGDSALYLCATARSSGGWETQYFGPGTRLLVL.